This TCR beta chain was sequenced in a study of regulatory T cells in long-lasting Graves disease. Germline CDR1 reads SGHKS; CDR2 reads YYEKEE (reference sequence). The CDR3 consists of 17 residues. J gave up 1 base and V 0 bases, and 3 bases lay outside the gene matches. Sequencing libraries for TCR beta were prepared with iRepertoire HTBI primers and Arm-PCR of CDR3 regions. TCRdb reanalysed the multiplex PCR reads using MiXCR and keeps one entry per CDR3 protein. The data show more than 350,000 distinct CDR3 sequences, with roughly a fifth seen just once and over 11% held by the top ten. Study-level findings and limits: Persistent disease showed a preference for TRBV28, TRBJ1-2 and TRBJ2-5. Persistent Graves' patients showed less TCR diversity than newly diagnosed ones. Thyroid tissue went unstudied; only peripheral blood was examined.

As concerns this clonotype: Its antigen remains unidentified.

Indicated time point: persistent/refractory GD, antithyroid drugs over 5 years with positive TRAb. The TCR library was prepared using RNA isolated from PBMCs. Diagnosis followed American Thyroid Association guidelines for Graves' disease. V and J are TRBV5-5 and TRBJ2-5; 13 bases are shared with TRBD2. The material sequenced was peripheral blood mononuclear cells (PBMCs), taken when the disease was refractory, from a patient treated with antithyroid drugs. The TCR was taken from a female donor with Graves disease. This CDR3 reads CASSLEGLAGIQETQYF. In DNA form, the CDR3 reads TGTGCCAGCAGCTTGGAGGGACTAGCGGGGATCCAAGAGACCCAGTACTTC.